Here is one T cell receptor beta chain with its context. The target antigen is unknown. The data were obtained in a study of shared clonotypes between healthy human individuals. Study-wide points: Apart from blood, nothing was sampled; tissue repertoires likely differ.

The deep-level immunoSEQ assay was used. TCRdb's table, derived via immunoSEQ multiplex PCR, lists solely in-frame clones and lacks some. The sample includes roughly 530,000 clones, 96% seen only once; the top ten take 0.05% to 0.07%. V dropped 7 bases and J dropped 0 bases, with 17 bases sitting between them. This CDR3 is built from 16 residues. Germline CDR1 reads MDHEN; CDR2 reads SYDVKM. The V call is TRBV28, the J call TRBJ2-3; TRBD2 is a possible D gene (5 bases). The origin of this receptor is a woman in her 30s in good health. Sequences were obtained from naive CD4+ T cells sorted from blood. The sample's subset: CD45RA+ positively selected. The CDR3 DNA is TGTGCCAGCAACACTAGGCCTAGCTTTAGCACAGATACGCAGTATTTT. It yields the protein CASNTRPSFSTDTQYF.